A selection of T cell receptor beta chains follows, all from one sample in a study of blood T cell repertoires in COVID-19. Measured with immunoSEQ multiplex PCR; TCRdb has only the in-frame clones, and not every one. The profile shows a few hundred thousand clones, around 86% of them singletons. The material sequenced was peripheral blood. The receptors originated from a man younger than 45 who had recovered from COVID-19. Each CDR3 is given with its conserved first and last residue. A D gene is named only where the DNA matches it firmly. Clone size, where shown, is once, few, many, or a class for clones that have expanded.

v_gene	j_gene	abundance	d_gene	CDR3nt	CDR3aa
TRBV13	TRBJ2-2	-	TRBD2	TGTGCCAGCAGCTTCCCGGGGACTAGCGGGAGCACCGGGGAGCTGTTTTTT	CASSFPGTSGSTGELFF
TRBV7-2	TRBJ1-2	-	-	TGTGCCAGCAGCCCCTCCCTTAATTCTAACTATGGCTACACCTTC	CASSPSLNSNYGYTF
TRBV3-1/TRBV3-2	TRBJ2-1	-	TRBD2	TGTGCCAGCAGCCCTTCGACTAGCGGGGGCCCCTACAATGAGCAGTTCTTC	CASSPSTSGGPYNEQFF
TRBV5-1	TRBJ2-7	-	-	TGCGCCAGCAGCTTACAACGAGTCCCGGGATACGAGCAGTACTTC	CASSLQRVPGYEQYF
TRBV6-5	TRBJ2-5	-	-	TGTGCCAGCAGTTCCCTAAAGACCCAGTACTTC	CASSSLKTQYF
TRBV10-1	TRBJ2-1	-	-	TGCGCCAGCAGCCTCGGTGGCAGGCTTGGGAATGAGCAGTTCTTC	CASSLGGRLGNEQFF
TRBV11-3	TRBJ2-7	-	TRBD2	TGTGCCAGCAGCCCCCGGGGGGGTCCCTACGAGCAGTACTTC	CASSPRGGPYEQYF
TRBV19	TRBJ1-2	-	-	TGTGCCAGTAGTATCCTGACAGGTCTGAGGAATGGCTACACCTTC	CASSILTGLRNGYTF
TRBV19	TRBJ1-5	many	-	TGTGCCAGTAGTCCTCAGGTCCTCGTTTTGCATCAGCCCCAGCATTTT	CASSPQVLVLHQPQHF
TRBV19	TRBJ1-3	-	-	TGTGCCAGTAGTATGGTAGGAGGCTCTGGAAACACCATATATTTT	CASSMVGGSGNTIYF
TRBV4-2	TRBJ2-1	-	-	TGTGCCAGCAGCCTCCTGGCTCACAATGAGCAGTTCTTC	CASSLLAHNEQFF
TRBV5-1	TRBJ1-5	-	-	TGCGCCAGCAGCTTGACAGGAGATAATCAGCCCCAGCATTTT	CASSLTGDNQPQHF
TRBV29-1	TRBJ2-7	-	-	TGCAGCGTTGAATTAACAGCCTCCTACGAGCAGTACTTC	CSVELTASYEQYF
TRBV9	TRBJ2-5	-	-	TGTGCCAGCAGCGGCGGGAACGGGGAGACCCAGTACTTC	CASSGGNGETQYF
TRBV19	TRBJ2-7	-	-	TGTGCCAGTAGTCCGACACCCCCCTACGAGCAGTACTTC	CASSPTPPYEQYF
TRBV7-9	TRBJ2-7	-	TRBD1	TGTGCCAGCAGCTGGGACAGGGGCCCGTACGAGCAGTACTTC	CASSWDRGPYEQYF
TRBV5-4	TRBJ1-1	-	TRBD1	TGTGCCAGCAGCTCCACCCGACAGGGGAACACTGAAGCTTTCTTT	CASSSTRQGNTEAFF
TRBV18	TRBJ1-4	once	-	TGTGCCAGCTCACAACAGACAGGTGGTGAAAAACTGTTTTTT	CASSQQTGGEKLFF
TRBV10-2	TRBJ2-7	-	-	TGCGCCAGCAGGGGGCCGGGCAGTTCCTACGAGCAGTACTTC	CASRGPGSSYEQYF
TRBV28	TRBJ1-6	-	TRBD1	TGTGCCAGCAGTCGGACAGGGGGGAGCTCCTATAATTCACCCCTCCACTTT	CASSRTGGSSYNSPLHF
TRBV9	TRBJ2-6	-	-	TGTGCCAGCAGCGTAGATAAGCGTCGCCTCTCTGGGGCCAACGTCCTGACTTTC	CASSVDKRRLSGANVLTF
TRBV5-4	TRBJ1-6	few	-	TGTGCCAGCAGCTTGAAGGGGAATTCACCCCTCCACTTT	CASSLKGNSPLHF
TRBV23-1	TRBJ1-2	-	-	TGCGCCAGCAGTCAATTACTCAAATGTACTAACTATGGCTACACCTTC	CASSQLLKCTNYGYTF
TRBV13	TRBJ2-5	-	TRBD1	TGTGCCAGCAGCAGAAGGGGGTTGGACAGGGCTGAGTTGGAGACCCAGTACTTC	CASSRRGLDRAELETQYF
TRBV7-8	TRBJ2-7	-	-	TGTGCCAGCAGCCCTAGGATAGGCGACGAGCAGTACTTC	CASSPRIGDEQYF
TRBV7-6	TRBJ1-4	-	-	TGTGCCAGCAGTTTGGTGGGGGGTGAGCTTAATGAAAAACTGTTTTTT	CASSLVGGELNEKLFF
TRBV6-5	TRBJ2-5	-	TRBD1	TGTGCCAGCGGCAGGGACAGGCGAGAGACCCAGTACTTC	CASGRDRRETQYF
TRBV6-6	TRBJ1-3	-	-	TGTGCCAGCGGTCCGACTAGCTCTGGAAACACCATATATTTT	CASGPTSSGNTIYF
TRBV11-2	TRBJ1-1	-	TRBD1	TGTGCCAGCAGCTTAGAAGTACGAGTAGGGGGCTTCACTGAAGCTTTCTTT	CASSLEVRVGGFTEAFF
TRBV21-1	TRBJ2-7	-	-	TGTGCCAGCAGCAAAAGGGAACGCGAGACGCGGGAGTACTTC	CASSKRERETREYF
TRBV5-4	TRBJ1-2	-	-	TGTGCCAGCAGCTTTGGACGGGAAAACTATGGCTACACCTTC	CASSFGRENYGYTF
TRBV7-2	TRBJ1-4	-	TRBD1	TGTGCCAGCAGCTCTTGGGGGACAGGAGATAATGAAAAACTGTTTTTT	CASSSWGTGDNEKLFF
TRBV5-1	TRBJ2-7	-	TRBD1	TGCGCCAGCAGCTTTACAGGGGGCAGGTACGAGCAGTACTTC	CASSFTGGRYEQYF
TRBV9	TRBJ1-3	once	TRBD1	TGTGCCAGCAGCGTCCATCCCGGGACAGGGCCCCCCATATATTTT	CASSVHPGTGPPIYF
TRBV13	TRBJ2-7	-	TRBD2	TGTGCCAGCAGCTACCGGGGGGGGCCTCCCTACGAGCAGTACTTC	CASSYRGGPPYEQYF
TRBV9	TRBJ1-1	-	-	TGTGCCAGCAGCGTAACGGGTATCGGGACTGAAGCTTTCTTT	CASSVTGIGTEAFF
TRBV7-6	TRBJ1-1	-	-	TGTGCCAGCAGCTTGGAAACAGCTACCTACACTGAAGCTTTCTTT	CASSLETATYTEAFF
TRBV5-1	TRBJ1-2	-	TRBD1	TGCGCCAGCAGCCTGGGACAGTTCTATGGCTACACCTTC	CASSLGQFYGYTF
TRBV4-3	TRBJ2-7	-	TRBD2	TGCGCCAGCAGCCAAGATCATACACCGGGGGGATTGTACGAGCAGTACTTC	CASSQDHTPGGLYEQYF
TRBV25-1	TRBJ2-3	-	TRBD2	TGTGCCATCCCAAATCCGGGACTAGCGGAGACCACAGATACGCAGTATTTT	CAIPNPGLAETTDTQYF
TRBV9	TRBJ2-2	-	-	TGTGCCAGCAGCGTAGGGCTTCGGAACACCGGGGAGCTGTTTTTT	CASSVGLRNTGELFF
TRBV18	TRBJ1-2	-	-	TGTGCCAGCTCCACGTTTAGGGGCAACTATGGCTACACCTTC	CASSTFRGNYGYTF
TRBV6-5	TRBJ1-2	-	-	TGTGCCAGCACCTTTAATCTGGAGCATGGCTACACCTTC	CASTFNLEHGYTF
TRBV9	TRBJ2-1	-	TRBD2	TGTGCCAGCAGCGCCGGCGGGGGGCCCTACAATGGGCAGTTCTTC	CASSAGGGPYNGQFF
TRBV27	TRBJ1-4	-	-	TGTGCCAGTAGACTTAACCAGGGGCCGGGAGAAAAACTGTTTTTT	CASRLNQGPGEKLFF
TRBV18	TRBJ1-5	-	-	TGTGCCAGCTCCCCGACAGAAACAAATCAGCCCCAGCATTTT	CASSPTETNQPQHF
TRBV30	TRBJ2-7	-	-	TGTGCCTGGAGTAGACAAGCCTCCTCCCTCGAGCAGTACTTC	CAWSRQASSLEQYF
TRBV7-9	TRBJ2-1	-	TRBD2	TGTGCCAGCAGCTTGGGGAGGACTAGCGGGGGATTTTACAATGAGCAGTTCTTC	CASSLGRTSGGFYNEQFF
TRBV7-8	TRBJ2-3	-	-	TGTGCCAGCAGCTCCGGGACTGAGGTAGTACTTCCGCAGTATTTT	CASSSGTEVVLPQYF
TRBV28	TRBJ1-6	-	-	TGTGCCAGCAGTTTCGTCTCCTATAATTCACCCCTCCACTTT	CASSFVSYNSPLHF
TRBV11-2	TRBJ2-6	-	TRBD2	TGTGCCAGCAGCTTGACTAGCGGGGGGCCGTCTGGGGCCAACGTCCTGACTTTC	CASSLTSGGPSGANVLTF
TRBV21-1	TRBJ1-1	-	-	TGTGCCAGCAGCAACATGGCGCAGGGGATGAACACTGAAGCTTTCTTT	CASSNMAQGMNTEAFF
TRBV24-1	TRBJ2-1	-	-	TGTGCCACCAGTGATCCCGGGAGCTCCTACAATGAGCAGTTCTTC	CATSDPGSSYNEQFF
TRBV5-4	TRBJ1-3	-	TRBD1	TGTGCCAGCAGCTCGCAAACAGGGGTACCCTCTGGAAACACCATATATTTT	CASSSQTGVPSGNTIYF
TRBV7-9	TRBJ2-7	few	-	TGTGCCAGCAGCTTCTCAGGGGTCGAGAACGAGCAGTACTTC	CASSFSGVENEQYF
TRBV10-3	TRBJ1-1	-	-	TGTGCCATCGACGGGGGATCGAACACTGAAGCTTTCTTT	CAIDGGSNTEAFF
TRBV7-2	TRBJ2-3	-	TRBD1	TGTGCCAGCAGCTTAGCGGGACAGGGCACAGATACGCAGTATTTT	CASSLAGQGTDTQYF
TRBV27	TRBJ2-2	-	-	TGTGCCAGCGGTCCCGGGGGTTCGAACACCGGGGAGCTGTTTTTT	CASGPGGSNTGELFF
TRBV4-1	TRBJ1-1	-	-	TGCGCCAGCAGCCAAGTCCCTAACACTGAAGCTTTCTTT	CASSQVPNTEAFF
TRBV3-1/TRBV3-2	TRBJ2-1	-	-	TGTGCCAGCAGCCGGGAGCGGAGCCCCTACAATGAGCAGTTCTTC	CASSRERSPYNEQFF